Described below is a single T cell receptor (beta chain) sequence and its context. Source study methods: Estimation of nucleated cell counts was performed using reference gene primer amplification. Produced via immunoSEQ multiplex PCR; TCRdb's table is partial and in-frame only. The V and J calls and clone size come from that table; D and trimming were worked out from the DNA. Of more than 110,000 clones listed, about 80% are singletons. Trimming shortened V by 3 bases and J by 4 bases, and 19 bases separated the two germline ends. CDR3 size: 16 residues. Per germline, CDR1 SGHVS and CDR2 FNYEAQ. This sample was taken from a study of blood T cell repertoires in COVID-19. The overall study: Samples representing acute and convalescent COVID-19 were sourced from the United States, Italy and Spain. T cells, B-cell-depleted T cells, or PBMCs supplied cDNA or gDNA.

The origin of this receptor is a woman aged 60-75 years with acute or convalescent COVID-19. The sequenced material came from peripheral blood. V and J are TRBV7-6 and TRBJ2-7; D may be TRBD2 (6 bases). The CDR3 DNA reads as TGTGCCAGCAGCTTCAAACCGGGACTTAGTCGTTACGAGCAGTACTTC. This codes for CASSFKPGLSRYEQYF.